This is a list of T cell receptor beta chains from one sample in a study of identifying expanded T cells in peripheral blood. Only in-frame clones appear in the TCRdb table, and some are missing; sequencing was by immunoSEQ multiplex PCR. The table records about 100,000 clones, approximately 88% of them present only once. Sequenced sample: blood. Receptor source: a person aged 18 to 70 in good health. Each CDR3 is given with its conserved first and last residue. Fields, in order: J gene, CDR3 length, clone size, V gene, D gene, CDR3 protein, CDR3 DNA. D genes are given only for firm matches. Clone sizes are given selectively: once, few, many, or a class where the clone is expanded.

TRBJ2-2 | 14 | NA | TRBV7-6 | NA | CASRRSTNTGELFF | TGTGCTAGCAGGAGGTCGACGAACACCGGGGAGCTGTTTTTT
TRBJ2-3 | 19 | NA | TRBV19 | TRBD2 | CASSPMGLAFLQSTDTQYF | TGTGCCAGTAGTCCAATGGGACTAGCGTTCCTTCAGAGCACAGATACGCAGTATTTT
TRBJ2-5 | 19 | NA | TRBV27 | TRBD2 | CASSTRLRTSGGYQETQYF | TGTGCCAGCAGTACCCGTCTTAGGACTAGCGGGGGGTACCAAGAGACCCAGTACTTC
TRBJ1-6 | 14 | NA | TRBV7-3 | TRBD1 | CASSGQGGNSPLHF | TGTGCCAGCAGCGGACAGGGAGGAAATTCACCCCTCCACTTT
TRBJ2-5 | 12 | NA | TRBV18 | NA | CASSDLQETQYF | TGTGCCAGCTCAGACCTCCAAGAGACCCAGTACTTC
TRBJ1-4 | 16 | NA | TRBV5-4 | NA | CASSFGRQTPNEKLFF | TGTGCCAGCAGCTTTGGCCGACAAACCCCTAATGAAAAACTGTTTTTT
TRBJ1-4 | 15 | NA | TRBV7-2 | NA | CASSLGQVYNEKLFF | TGTGCCAGCAGCTTAGGACAGGTCTATAATGAAAAACTGTTTTTT
TRBJ1-2 | 14 | NA | TRBV6-5 | TRBD1 | CASSSTDRGRSYTF | TGTGCCAGCAGTTCCACCGACAGGGGCCGGAGCTACACCTTC
TRBJ2-3 | 14 | NA | TRBV7-8 | NA | CASSLDRSTDTQYF | TGTGCCAGCAGCTTAGACCGCAGCACAGATACGCAGTATTTT
TRBJ2-1 | 17 | NA | TRBV7-9 | NA | CASSLGGSGAARNEQFF | TGTGCCAGCAGCTTAGGTGGGTCTGGGGCGGCTCGGAATGAGCAGTTCTTC
TRBJ1-3 | 13 | NA | TRBV29-1 | NA | CSVTDGPGNTIYF | TGCAGCGTTACGGACGGTCCGGGGAACACCATATATTTT
TRBJ2-2 | 14 | NA | TRBV30 | NA | CAWRLTGNTGELFF | TGTGCCTGGAGGCTTACAGGGAACACCGGGGAGCTGTTTTTT
TRBJ2-7 | 13 | NA | TRBV7-8 | NA | CASRLATLGEQYF | TGTGCCAGCAGATTAGCCACGTTGGGCGAGCAGTACTTC
TRBJ1-3 | 16 | once | TRBV6-1 | NA | CASSEDPVAARNTIYF | TGTGCCAGCAGTGAAGACCCCGTGGCAGCGCGAAACACCATATATTTT
TRBJ2-4 | 12 | NA | TRBV4-1 | NA | CASSHTMGVQYF | TGCGCCAGCAGCCATACGATGGGGGTTCAGTACTTC
TRBJ2-7 | 13 | NA | TRBV2 | NA | CAGGRDRYTEQYF | TGTGCCGGGGGTCGAGACCGGTACACCGAGCAGTACTTC
TRBJ1-5 | 16 | NA | TRBV7-6 | NA | CASSLDAAGRNQPQHF | TGTGCCAGCAGCTTAGACGCGGCGGGCAGAAATCAGCCCCAGCATTTT
TRBJ1-1 | 13 | NA | TRBV2 | NA | CASSPFMNTEAFF | TGTGCCAGCAGTCCTTTCATGAACACTGAAGCTTTCTTT